This T cell receptor beta chain appears in the sequencing data of a study of blood T cell repertoires in COVID-19. The overall study: From T cells, B-cell-depleted T cells, or PBMCs came the material, which was cDNA or gDNA.

Recruitment covered about 25 US areas and drew participants whose ages spanned about 18 to 100 years. Participant-given clinical history determined each cohort assignment. V lost 9 bases and J lost 5, with 17 bases in between. Germline CDR1 reads ENHRY; CDR2 reads SYGVKD. The CDR3 consists of 14 residues. Under the authors' procedure: By means of reference gene primer amplification, nucleated cell counts were estimated. TCRdb keeps only in-frame clones here, not all; method: immunoSEQ multiplex PCR. V and J calls and clone size come straight from that table; D and trimming were deduced from the DNA. The repertoire consists of roughly 260,000 clones, with approximately 90% occurring once and the leading ten covering over 6%.

The sample consisted of PBMCs or T cells enriched from blood (not recorded which). The gene calls are TRBV10-3 and TRBJ2-1, with D maybe TRBD1 (7 bases). This TCR was sampled from a woman in her 30s with acute COVID-19. CDR3 in DNA: TGTGCCATGTCTCGACAGGGCGGGGACAATGAGCAGTTCTTC. It specifies CAMSRQGGDNEQFF.